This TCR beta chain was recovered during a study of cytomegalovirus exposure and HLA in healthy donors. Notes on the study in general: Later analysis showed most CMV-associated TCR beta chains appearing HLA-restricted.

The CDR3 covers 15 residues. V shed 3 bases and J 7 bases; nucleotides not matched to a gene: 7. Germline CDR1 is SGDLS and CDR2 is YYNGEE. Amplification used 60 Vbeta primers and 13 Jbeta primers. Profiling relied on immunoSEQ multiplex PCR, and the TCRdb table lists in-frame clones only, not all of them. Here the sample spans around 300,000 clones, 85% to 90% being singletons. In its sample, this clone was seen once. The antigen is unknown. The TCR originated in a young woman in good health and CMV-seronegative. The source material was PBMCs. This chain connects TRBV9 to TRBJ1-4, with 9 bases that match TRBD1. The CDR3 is CASSAQGAVGEKLFF. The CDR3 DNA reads TGTGCCAGCAGCGCACAGGGGGCGGTAGGTGAAAAACTGTTTTTT.